This T cell receptor (beta chain) was identified in a study of blood T cell repertoires in COVID-19. The wider study: Donors in the United States, Italy and Spain gave samples during acute or convalescent COVID-19. PBMCs, B-cell-depleted T cells, or T cells provided the cDNA or gDNA that made up the material.

Per the authors' pipeline: Reference gene primer amplification yielded estimated nucleated cell counts. Profiled with immunoSEQ multiplex PCR; TCRdb holds only in-frame clones, not every one. That table furnishes V, J and clone size, whereas the DNA furnished D and trimming. The repertoire has over 150,000 clones, about four fifths of them found once; the top ten carry around 2.1%. Germline loops: CDR1 KGHDR, CDR2 SFDVKD. The CDR3 length is 14 residues. Trimming removed 8 bases from V and 2 bases from J; junction bases left unmatched: 2. This chain uses TRBV24-1 with TRBJ2-2; 9 bases fit TRBD1. The sequence was obtained from a woman of 80 years or more with acute or convalescent COVID-19. Sequencing was performed on peripheral blood. CDR3 nucleotides: TGTGCCACCAAGGGACAGGGTAACACCGGGGAGCTGTTTTTT. This gives the protein CATKGQGNTGELFF.